A selection of T cell receptor beta chains follows, all from one sample in a study of T cell repertoires in cytomegalovirus infection. TCRdb itself ran the reads through MiXCR, one entry per CDR3 protein. The repertoire holds about 250,000 distinct CDR3 sequences, with over 9% as singletons. Sequencing was carried out using PBMCs. All receptors derive from a human donor in good health (CMV status not recorded). Some clones in this sample may be carry-over from other donors' samples. The CDR3 runs from the conserved cysteine through the conserved F or W. A D gene is named only where the DNA matches it firmly. Clone size is given for some rows only: seen once, a few or many times, or a class if the clone is expanded.

V	size	D	J	DNA	CDR3
TRBV7-9	many	-	TRBJ1-1	TGTGCCAGCAGCTTAGACCCGGATACTGAAGCTTTCTTT	CASSLDPDTEAFF
TRBV7-2	many	-	TRBJ2-3	TGTGCCAGCATAAACGCCGCGCGGACGCAGTATTTT	CASINAARTQYF
TRBV7-2	many	TRBD2	TRBJ2-5	TGTGCCAGCAGCTTATTGCTTAGCGGGCCCTCCTTGGGGGAGACCCAGTACTTC	CASSLLLSGPSLGETQYF
TRBV6-2/TRBV6-3	many	-	TRBJ1-1	TGTGCCAGCAGGCATGAATACACTGAAGCTTTCTTT	CASRHEYTEAFF
TRBV7-9	many	-	TRBJ2-2	TGTGCCAGCAGCTTAGGGGAGCTGTTTTTT	CASSLGELFF
TRBV5-1	-	TRBD1	TRBJ1-1	TGCGCCAGCAGCTTAGGACAGGGGGCCGGGTATACTGAAGCTTTCTTT	CASSLGQGAGYTEAFF
TRBV6-6	-	-	TRBJ1-4	TGTGCCAGCAGTTACTCAGGGGTTAATGAAAAACTGTTTTTT	CASSYSGVNEKLFF
TRBV7-6	many	-	TRBJ2-1	TGTGCCAGCAGCTTAAGCAGACATGGGGGAAATGAGCAGTTCTTC	CASSLSRHGGNEQFF
TRBV5-1	many	TRBD1	TRBJ2-3	TGCGCCAGCAGCTTGGCAGGGGGCTCCCCTAGCACAGATACGCAGTATTTT	CASSLAGGSPSTDTQYF
TRBV4-2	few	-	TRBJ1-1	TGTGCCAGCAGCCAATTTCCGAACACTGAAGCTTTCTTT	CASSQFPNTEAFF
TRBV4-3	-	-	TRBJ1-5	TGCGCCAGCAGCCAAGACGACAGAGATCAGCCCCAGCATTTT	CASSQDDRDQPQHF
TRBV2	-	-	TRBJ2-5	TGTGCCAGCAGTGAAGATAGGGGAACGCAAGAGACCCAGTACTTC	CASSEDRGTQETQYF
TRBV7-3	few	TRBD2	TRBJ2-1	TGTGCCAGAGCGGGAGGGCCTTACAACAATGAGCAGTTCTTC	CARAGGPYNNEQFF
TRBV19	-	TRBD1	TRBJ1-5	TGTGCCACCACCCGGACAGGGGACGATCAGCCCCAGCATTTT	CATTRTGDDQPQHF
TRBV19	once	TRBD2	TRBJ2-1	TGTGCAAGTAGTGCTACTAGCGGGAGCAATGAGCAGTTATTC	CASSATSGSNEQLF
TRBV29-1	-	-	TRBJ1-5	TGCAGCGTGACGGGGTTAGATGGCAATCAGCCCCAGCATTTT	CSVTGLDGNQPQHF
TRBV13	-	TRBD1	TRBJ1-3	TGTGCCAGCAGCGCGGGACAGGGGGCCGGAAACACCATATATTTT	CASSAGQGAGNTIYF
TRBV7-2	many	-	TRBJ2-3	TGTGCCAGCAGCTTAGCACGGGGGGCTAGCACAGATACGCAGTATTTT	CASSLARGASTDTQYF
TRBV7-9	-	-	TRBJ1-6	TGTGCCAGCAGTAATAGCGTGGGGAAGGAATCACCCCTCCACTTT	CASSNSVGKESPLHF
TRBV7-9	once	-	TRBJ2-2	TGTGCCAGCAGCCAGAGACAGGCCCCGAACACCGGGGAGCTGTTTTTT	CASSQRQAPNTGELFF
TRBV7-2	many	TRBD1	TRBJ2-7	TGTGCCAGCAGCCCCCGACAGGGGAATTACGAGCAGTACTTC	CASSPRQGNYEQYF
TRBV10-3	many	TRBD1	TRBJ1-5	TGTGCCATCAGTGAGTCAAGGGGACAGGACAATCAGCCCCAGCATTTT	CAISESRGQDNQPQHF
TRBV7-9	many	-	TRBJ1-1	TGTGCCAGCAGCTTGGGGGCCGAGACGAACACTGAAGCTTTCTTT	CASSLGAETNTEAFF
TRBV3-1	few	-	TRBJ1-5	TGTGCCAGCAGCCAAGATCGGGGGGGTCGGGATCAGCCCCAGCATTTT	CASSQDRGGRDQPQHF
TRBV19	few	-	TRBJ1-2	TGTGCCAGTAGTATTGGTGAAGCTTGGGACACGAGCTATGGCTACACCTTC	CASSIGEAWDTSYGYTF
TRBV19	-	-	TRBJ2-5	TGTGCCAGTAGTATAGACCGAGACAGTCACGAGACCCAGTACTTC	CASSIDRDSHETQYF
TRBV7-2	many	-	TRBJ1-1	TGTGCCAGCAGCTGGGACGGATTGAACACTGAAGCTTTCTTT	CASSWDGLNTEAFF
TRBV12-3/TRBV12-4	-	-	TRBJ1-5	TGTGCCAGCAGTCTCTACATGCTTTCGCCCCAGCATTTT	CASSLYMLSPQHF
TRBV7-9	many	-	TRBJ1-6	TGTGCCAGCAGCTTAGCTGCAGGGGATAATTCACCCCTCCACTTT	CASSLAAGDNSPLHF
TRBV28	few	TRBD2	TRBJ2-3	TGTGCCAGCAGTTCTAGCGGGAGAGTAGATACGCAGTATTTT	CASSSSGRVDTQYF
TRBV7-2	many	TRBD1	TRBJ2-7	TGTGCCAGCAGCTTAGAGGGACAGGGTGGCTACGAGCAGTACTTC	CASSLEGQGGYEQYF
TRBV20-1	few	TRBD2	TRBJ2-5	TGCAGTGCTATTTTAGCGGGAGGAGGCCAAGAGACCCAGTACTTC	CSAILAGGGQETQYF
TRBV6-2/TRBV6-3	-	-	TRBJ2-6	TGTGCCAGCAGTGACCCTACCGGGGCCAACGTCCTGACTTTC	CASSDPTGANVLTF
TRBV12-3/TRBV12-4	many	TRBD2	TRBJ2-2	TGTGCCAGCAGTTTAGGGGGAGGGCCCGGCGGGGAGCTGTTTTTT	CASSLGGGPGGELFF
TRBV7-2	many	-	TRBJ1-5	TGTGCCAGCAGCTTAGGGGGAGGGGGAGCGTATCAGCCCCAGCATTTT	CASSLGGGGAYQPQHF
TRBV12-3/TRBV12-4	-	-	TRBJ2-7	TGTGCCAGCAGTTTAGGAGGAGGCGGGTACTTC	CASSLGGGGYF
TRBV6-2/TRBV6-3	many	TRBD1	TRBJ1-1	TGTGCCAGCAGTTACCCTTCAGGGCAGGGGGGGACTGAAGCTTTCTTT	CASSYPSGQGGTEAFF
TRBV7-2	many	TRBD1	TRBJ1-4	TGTGCCAGCAGCCCGGACAGGGCAACTAATGAAAAACTGTTTTTT	CASSPDRATNEKLFF
TRBV7-2	many	-	TRBJ1-4	TGTGCCAGCAGCGGTGAAAAACTGTTTTTT	CASSGEKLFF
TRBV7-8	many	-	TRBJ2-3	TGTGCCAGCAGGGGGAAGGACCGATTTAGCACAGATACGCAGTATTTT	CASRGKDRFSTDTQYF
TRBV6-2/TRBV6-3	-	-	TRBJ2-6	TGTGCCAGCAGTCGGGGATCCAGGGTCCTGACTTTC	CASSRGSRVLTF